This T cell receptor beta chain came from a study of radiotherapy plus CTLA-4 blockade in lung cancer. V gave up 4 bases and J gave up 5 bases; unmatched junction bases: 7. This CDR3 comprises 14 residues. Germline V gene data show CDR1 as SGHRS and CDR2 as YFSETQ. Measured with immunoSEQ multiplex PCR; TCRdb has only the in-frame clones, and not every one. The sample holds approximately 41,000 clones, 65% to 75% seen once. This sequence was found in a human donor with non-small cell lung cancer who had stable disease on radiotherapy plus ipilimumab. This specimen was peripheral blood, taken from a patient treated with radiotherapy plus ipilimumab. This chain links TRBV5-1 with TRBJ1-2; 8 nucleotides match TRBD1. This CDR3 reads CASSQGTGFYGYTF. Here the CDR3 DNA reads TGCGCCAGCAGCCAAGGGACAGGCTTTTATGGCTACACCTTC.